These T cell receptor beta chains were read from a single sample in a study of cytomegalovirus exposure and HLA in healthy donors. The data were produced by immunoSEQ multiplex PCR, yet TCRdb's version contains in-frame clones alone and is incomplete. The sample consists of approximately 160,000 clones, roughly four fifths of them appearing once. Input material: PBMCs. These receptors were obtained from a man younger than 40 in good health and CMV-seropositive. Both conserved end residues are part of each CDR3. The order of the fields is clone size, V gene, CDR3 protein. Clone size is stated in some rows and not others, as once, few, many or a class when expanded.

-,TRBV7-2,CASSQGSGGEKLFF
-,TRBV28,CASWDRNTEAFF
-,TRBV27,CASRLRGLRWQETQYF
-,TRBV7-8,CASSLGEQSGGRFGDEQFF
-,TRBV19,CASRTGNTEAFF
-,TRBV5-1,CASSRSTGGLNTEAFF
-,TRBV18,CASSPGTGTYNEQFF
-,TRBV28,CASSPTGSWTGELFF
-,TRBV30,CAWSQGASNQPQHF
-,TRBV19,CASSIVHRGFYEQYF
-,TRBV28,CASSFQGRTNEKLFF
-,TRBV27,CASSLWVQGPQHF
-,TRBV28,CASSFPQGANYGYTF
-,TRBV15,CATSRGAYTEAFF
-,TRBV19,CASRDTYYEQYF
few,TRBV6-1,CASSEGWNAGTDTQYF
-,TRBV19,CASSVVQAGNTIYF
-,TRBV7-8,CASSFLAGGELFF
-,TRBV28,CASSLVGADIDTQYF
-,TRBV29-1,CSVTRTVMNTEAFF
-,TRBV28,CASRLRGTGELFF
-,TRBV30,CAWKTGNGYTF
-,TRBV29-1,CSVQGLSHEQFF
-,TRBV27,CASKRGRLAEAYPSYNEQFF
few,TRBV2,CASSAMGQGIQETQYF
-,TRBV2,CATHHRDSNPRTDTQYF